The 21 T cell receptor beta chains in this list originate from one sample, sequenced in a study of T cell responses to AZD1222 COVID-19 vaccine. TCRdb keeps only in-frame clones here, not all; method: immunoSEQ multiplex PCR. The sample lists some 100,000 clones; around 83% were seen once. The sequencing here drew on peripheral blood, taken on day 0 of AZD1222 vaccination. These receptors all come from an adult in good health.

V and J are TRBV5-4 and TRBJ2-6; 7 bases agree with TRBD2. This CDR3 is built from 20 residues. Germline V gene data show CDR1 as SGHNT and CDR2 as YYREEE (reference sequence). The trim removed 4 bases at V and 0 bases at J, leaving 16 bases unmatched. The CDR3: CASSLLPPHSGSSGANVLTF. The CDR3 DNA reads TGTGCCAGCAGCCTCTTGCCCCCACATAGCGGGTCCTCTGGGGCCAACGTCCTGACTTTC.

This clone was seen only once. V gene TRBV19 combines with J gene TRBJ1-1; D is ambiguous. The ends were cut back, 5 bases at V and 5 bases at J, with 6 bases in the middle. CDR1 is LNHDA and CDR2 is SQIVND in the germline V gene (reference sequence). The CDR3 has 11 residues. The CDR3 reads CASSLGTEAFF. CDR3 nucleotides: TGTGCCAGTAGTCTCGGGACTGAAGCTTTCTTT.

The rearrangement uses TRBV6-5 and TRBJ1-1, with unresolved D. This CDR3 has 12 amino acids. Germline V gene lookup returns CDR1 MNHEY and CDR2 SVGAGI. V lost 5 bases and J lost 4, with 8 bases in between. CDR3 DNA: TGTGCCAGCAGTAGACTGGGCACTGAAGCTTTCTTT. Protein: CASSRLGTEAFF.

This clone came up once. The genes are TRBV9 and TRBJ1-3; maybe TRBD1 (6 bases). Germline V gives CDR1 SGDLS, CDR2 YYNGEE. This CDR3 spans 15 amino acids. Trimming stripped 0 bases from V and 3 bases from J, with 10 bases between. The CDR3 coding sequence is TGTGCCAGCAGCGTAGTAGGGACACTTGGAAACACCATATATTTT. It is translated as CASSVVGTLGNTIYF. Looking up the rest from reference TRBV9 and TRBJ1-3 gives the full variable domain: DSGVTQTPKHLITATGQRVTLRCSPRSGDLSVYWYQQSLDQGLQFLIQYYNGEERAKGNILERFSAQQFPDLHSELNLSSLELGDSALYFCASSVVGTLGNTIYFGEGSWLTVV.

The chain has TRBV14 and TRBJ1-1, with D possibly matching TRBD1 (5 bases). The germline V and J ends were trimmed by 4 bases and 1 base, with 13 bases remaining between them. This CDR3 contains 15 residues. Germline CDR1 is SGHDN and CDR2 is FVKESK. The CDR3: CASSLLGRANTEAFF. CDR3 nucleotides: TGTGCCAGCAGCCTCCTGGGACGGGCGAACACTGAAGCTTTCTTT.

The CDR3 nucleotides read TGTGCCAGCAGCAGGACCGGGCCAACTAATGAAAAACTGTTTTTT. Its translation: CASSRTGPTNEKLFF. The chain uses TRBV7-2 and TRBJ1-4; D gene ambiguous. CDR1 and CDR2 (germline): SGHTA, FQGNSA. V dropped 5 bases and J dropped 0 bases, with 10 bases sitting between them. The CDR3 spans 15 residues.

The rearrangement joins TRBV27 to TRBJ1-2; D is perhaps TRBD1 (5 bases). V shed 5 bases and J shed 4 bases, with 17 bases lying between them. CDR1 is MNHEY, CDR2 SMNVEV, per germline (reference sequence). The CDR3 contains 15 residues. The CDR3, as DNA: TGTGCCAGCAGTGTAAACAGAGAGGGGCCCTATGGCTACACCTTC. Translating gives CASSVNREGPYGYTF.

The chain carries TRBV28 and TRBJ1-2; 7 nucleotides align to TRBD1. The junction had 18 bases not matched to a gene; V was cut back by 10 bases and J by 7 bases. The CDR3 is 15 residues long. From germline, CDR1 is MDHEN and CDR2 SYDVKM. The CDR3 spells CATRPLGGAVGGYTF. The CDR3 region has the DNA TGTGCCACAAGGCCCTTAGGGGGCGCGGTAGGTGGCTACACCTTC.

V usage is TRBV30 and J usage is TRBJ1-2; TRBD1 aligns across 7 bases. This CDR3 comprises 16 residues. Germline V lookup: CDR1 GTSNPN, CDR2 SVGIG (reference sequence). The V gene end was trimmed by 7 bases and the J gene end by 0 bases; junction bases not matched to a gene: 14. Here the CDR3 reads CASHVFRTGTNYGYTF. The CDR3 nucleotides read TGTGCCTCTCACGTTTTTCGGACAGGTACTAACTATGGCTACACCTTC.

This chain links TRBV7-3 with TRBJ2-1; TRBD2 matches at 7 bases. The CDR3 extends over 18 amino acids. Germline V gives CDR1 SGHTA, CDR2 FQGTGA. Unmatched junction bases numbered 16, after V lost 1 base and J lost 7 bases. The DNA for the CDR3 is TGTGCCAGCAGCTTAATACCCGGGCCGCGCGGGAGCGGTAATGAGCAGTTCTTC. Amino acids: CASSLIPGPRGSGNEQFF. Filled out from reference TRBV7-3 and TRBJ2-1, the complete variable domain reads GAGVSQTPSNKVTEKGKYVELRCDPISGHTALYWYRQSLGQGPEFLIYFQGTGAADDSGLPNDRFFAVRPEGSVSTLKIQRTERGDSAVYLCASSLIPGPRGSGNEQFFGPGTRLTVL.

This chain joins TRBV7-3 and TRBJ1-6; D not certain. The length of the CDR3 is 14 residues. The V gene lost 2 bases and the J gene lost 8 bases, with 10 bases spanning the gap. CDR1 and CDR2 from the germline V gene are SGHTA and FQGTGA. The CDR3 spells CASSLAAGYSPLHF. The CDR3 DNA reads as TGTGCCAGCAGCTTAGCAGCCGGTTATTCACCCCTCCACTTT.

The CDR3 reads CASSLGEIGTAPNQPQHF. The CDR3 DNA follows: TGCGCCAGCAGCTTGGGGGAAATAGGGACAGCTCCGAATCAGCCCCAGCATTTT. The genes are TRBV5-1 and TRBJ1-5, with 7 bases fitting TRBD1. Germline V gene sequence: CDR1 SGHRS, CDR2 YFSETQ. This CDR3 is 18 amino acids long. The junction had 13 bases not matched to a gene; V was cut back by 0 bases and J by 4 bases.

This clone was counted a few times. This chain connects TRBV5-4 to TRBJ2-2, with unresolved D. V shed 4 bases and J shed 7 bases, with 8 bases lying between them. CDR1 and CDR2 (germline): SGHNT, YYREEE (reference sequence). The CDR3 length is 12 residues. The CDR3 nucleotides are TGTGCCAGCAGCCCTTCGAGCGGGGAGCTGTTTTTT. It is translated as CASSPSSGELFF.

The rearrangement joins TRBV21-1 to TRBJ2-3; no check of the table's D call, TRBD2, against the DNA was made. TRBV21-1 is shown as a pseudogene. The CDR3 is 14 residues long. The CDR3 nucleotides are TGTGCCAGCAAGGGTGCGGGGCCCAGCACCCTGCAGTATTTT. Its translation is CASKGAGPSTLQYF.

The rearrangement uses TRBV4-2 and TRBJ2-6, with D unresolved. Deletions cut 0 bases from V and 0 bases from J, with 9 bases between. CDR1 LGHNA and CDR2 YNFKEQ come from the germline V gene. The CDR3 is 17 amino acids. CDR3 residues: CASSQDYAASGANVLTF. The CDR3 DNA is TGTGCCAGCAGCCAAGATTACGCGGCCTCTGGGGCCAACGTCCTGACTTTC.

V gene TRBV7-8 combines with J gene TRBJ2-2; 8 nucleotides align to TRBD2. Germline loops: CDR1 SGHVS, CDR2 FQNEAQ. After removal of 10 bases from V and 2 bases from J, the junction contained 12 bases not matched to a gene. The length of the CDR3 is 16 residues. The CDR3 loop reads CATAPLAGENTGELFF. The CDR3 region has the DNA TGTGCCACAGCCCCCCTAGCGGGTGAAAACACCGGGGAGCTGTTTTTT.

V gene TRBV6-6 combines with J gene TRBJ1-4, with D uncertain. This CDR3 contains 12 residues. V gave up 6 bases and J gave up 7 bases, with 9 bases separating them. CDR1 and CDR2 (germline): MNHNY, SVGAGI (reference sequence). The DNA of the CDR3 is TGTGCCAGCAGCTTGACTGGTGAAAAACTGTTTTTT. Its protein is CASSLTGEKLFF.

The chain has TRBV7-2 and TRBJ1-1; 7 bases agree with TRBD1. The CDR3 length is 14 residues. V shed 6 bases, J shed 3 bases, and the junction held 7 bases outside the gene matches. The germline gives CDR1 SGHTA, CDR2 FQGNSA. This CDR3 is CASRPRQGYTEAFF. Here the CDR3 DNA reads TGTGCCAGCAGACCCCGACAGGGTTACACTGAAGCTTTCTTT.

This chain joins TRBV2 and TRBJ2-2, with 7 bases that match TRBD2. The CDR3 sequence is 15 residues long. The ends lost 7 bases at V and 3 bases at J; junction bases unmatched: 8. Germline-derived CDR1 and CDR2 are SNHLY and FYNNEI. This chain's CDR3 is CASTITSVDTGELFF. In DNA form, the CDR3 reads TGTGCCAGCACCATAACTAGCGTGGACACCGGGGAGCTGTTTTTT.

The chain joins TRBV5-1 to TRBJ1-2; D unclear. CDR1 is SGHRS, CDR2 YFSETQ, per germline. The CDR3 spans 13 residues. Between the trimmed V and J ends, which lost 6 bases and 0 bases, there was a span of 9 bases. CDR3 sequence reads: CASTSEANYGYTF. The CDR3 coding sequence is TGCGCCAGCACATCAGAGGCTAACTATGGCTACACCTTC.

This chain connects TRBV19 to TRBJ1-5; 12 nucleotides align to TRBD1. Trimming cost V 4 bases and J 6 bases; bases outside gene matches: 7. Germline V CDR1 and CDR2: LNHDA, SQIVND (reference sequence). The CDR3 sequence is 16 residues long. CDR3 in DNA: TGTGCCAGTAGTACGAGGGGACAGGGGGCGGGTCAGCCCCAGCATTTT. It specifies CASSTRGQGAGQPQHF.